These 12 T cell receptor beta chains share one sample of origin, sequenced in a study of T cells in women clearing cervical HPV infection. TCRdb keeps only in-frame clones here, not all; method: immunoSEQ multiplex PCR. Found here are around 46,000 clones; the top ten clones hold 35%. Sequencing was performed on blood buffy coat. These receptors came from a woman between 18 and 69 years old with a cervical HPV16 infection that either progressed to CIN3+ or cleared (not recorded which).

Concerning this clone: The read falls 3 residues short of the CDR3 end, and the missing part is taken from the germline J gene. The gene calls are TRBV7-6 and TRBJ2-2, with 8 bases fitting TRBD2. Germline V gene sequence: CDR1 SGHVS, CDR2 FNYEAQ. This CDR3 contains 16 residues. V shed 3 bases, J shed 3 bases, and the junction held 6 bases outside the gene matches. Partial CDR3 DNA: TGTGCCAGCAGCTTCTTAGCGGGGTACGACACCGGGGAG. This codes for CASSFLAGYDTGE. The complete CDR3 sequence is CASSFLAGYDTGELFF.

The CDR3 is CASSFEGGGGEQFF. The CDR3 DNA, read in part, is TGTGCCAGCAGCTTCGAGGGAGGGGGCGGTGAG. The rearrangement uses TRBV7-3 and TRBJ2-1; possibly TRBD1 or TRBD2 for D (7 bases each). The read finishes 3 residues shy of the CDR3 end, and the germline J gene is used to complete it. V was clipped by 3 bases and J by 9 bases, with 15 bases between them. This CDR3 is 14 amino acids long. Germline V lookup: CDR1 SGHTA, CDR2 FQGTGA.

Note on this clone: The sequenced fragment ends 3 residues before the CDR3 boundary, so the rest is inferred from the germline J gene. The chain employs TRBV30 and TRBJ2-5; TRBD2 matches 7 bases. The V gene end was trimmed by 5 bases and the J gene end by 4 bases; junction bases not matched to a gene: 7. The germline gives CDR1 GTSNPN, CDR2 SVGIG (reference sequence). The CDR3 extends over 13 amino acids. The sequenced part of the CDR3 DNA is TGTGCCTGGCTAACGGGGGGAGGAGAGACC. It is translated as CAWLTGGGET. The full CDR3 is CAWLTGGGETQYF. Looking up the rest from reference TRBV30 and TRBJ2-5 gives the full variable domain: SQTIHQWPATLVQPVGSPLSLECTVEGTSNPNLYWYRQAAGRGLQLLFYSVGIGQISSEVPQNLSASRPQDRQFILSSKKLLLSDSGFYLCAWLTGGGETQYFGPGTRLLVL.

About this clone itself: The observed sequence ends 3 residues before the CDR3 terminus, with the missing tail filled in from the germline J gene. The rearrangement links TRBV7-2 to TRBJ1-2; tentatively, D is TRBD1 (5 bases). This CDR3 is built from 14 residues. Germline V gene sequence: CDR1 SGHTA, CDR2 FQGNSA. The V end was cut by 0 bases, the J end by 7 bases, with 12 bases between. The sequenced part of the CDR3 DNA is TGTGCCAGCAGCTTAGCACAATCCAGGGTTGGC. Encoded protein: CASSLAQSRVG. The whole CDR3 protein is CASSLAQSRVGYTF.

About this clone itself: The read stops 3 residues short of the end of the CDR3; the missing end is completed from the germline J gene. This chain connects TRBV7-2 to TRBJ1-1, with TRBD1 matching over 7 bases. From germline, CDR1 is SGHTA and CDR2 FQGNSA. This CDR3 spans 14 amino acids. The CDR3 reads CASSRDREPHEAFF. The covered CDR3 bases are TGTGCCAGCAGTAGAGACAGGGAACCACACGAA. Together with reference TRBV7-2 and TRBJ1-1, the CDR3 gives the full variable domain: GAGVSQSPSNKVTEKGKDVELRCDPISGHTALYWYRQSLGQGLEFLIYFQGNSAPDKSGLPSDRFSAERTGGSVSTLTIQRTQQEDSAVYLCASSRDREPHEAFFGQGTRLTVV.

CDR3 bases read: TGTGCCAGCAGTACCAATGGCCGACTAGCGGGAAAAGAGACC. This gives the protein CASSTNGRLAGKET. The full CDR3 is CASSTNGRLAGKETQYF. The genes are TRBV7-3 and TRBJ2-5, with 11 bases matching TRBD2. Read sequence stops 3 residues before the CDR3 end, and the germline J gene provides the missing end. The CDR3 is 17 amino acids. The germline CDR1 and CDR2 sequences are SGHTA and FQGTGA. Trimming removed 6 bases from V and 3 bases from J; junction bases left unmatched: 12.

Concerning this clone: The read is 3 residues too short to cover the CDR3 end, so that end is filled in from the germline J gene. This chain joins TRBV20-1 and TRBJ2-7; 12 positions agree with TRBD2. Germline lookup yields CDR1 DFQATT and CDR2 SNEGSKA (reference sequence). The CDR3 has 14 residues. V lost 4 bases and J lost 0; bases outside the gene matches: 1. CDR3 DNA (partial): TGCAGTGCTACGACTAGCGGGAGCTCCTACGAG. Its translation: CSATTSGSSYE. The CDR3, in full, reads CSATTSGSSYEQYF.

CDR3: CASSLVRGKLNEQFF. The sequenced CDR3 bases are TGTGCCAGCAGCTTAGTCAGGGGCAAATTAAATGAG. The chain combines TRBV11-2 with TRBJ2-1; TRBD1 is a possible D gene (6 bases). The read ends 3 residues shy of where the CDR3 ends; the end is completed using the germline J gene. Germline V CDR1 and CDR2: SGHAT, FQNNGV. The CDR3 extends over 15 amino acids. The V and J ends lost 1 base and 7 bases respectively, with 14 bases between them. Full variable domain (missing parts from reference TRBV11-2 and TRBJ2-1): EAGVAQSPRYKIIEKRQSVAFWCNPISGHATLYWYQQILGQGPKLLIQFQNNGVVDDSQLPKDRFSAERLKGVDSTLKIQPAKLEDSAVYLCASSLVRGKLNEQFFGPGTRLTVL.

Concerning this clone itself: The read comes to an end 3 residues before the CDR3 does, leaving the germline J gene to fill in the end. J is TRBJ1-5 and V is TRBV7-8; no clear D. CDR1 and CDR2 from the germline V gene are SGHVS and FQNEAQ. The V gene lost 4 bases and the J gene lost 1 base, with 17 bases spanning the gap. The CDR3 has 17 residues. This CDR3 reads CASSWRGEGRSNQPQHF. Incomplete CDR3 DNA: TGTGCCAGCAGCTGGAGAGGTGAGGGCCGGAGCAATCAGCCC.

As for this clone: The observed sequence ends 3 residues before the CDR3 terminus, with the missing tail filled in from the germline J gene. This chain connects TRBV7-2 to TRBJ1-3; weak D call: TRBD1 (5 bases). Germline-derived CDR1 and CDR2 are SGHTA and FQGNSA. The CDR3 contains 15 residues. V lost 0 bases and J lost 2, with 8 bases in between. The DNA read from the CDR3 is TGTGCCAGCAGCTTAGCCCGGACAACTGGAAACACC. This translates into CASSLARTTGNT. The entire CDR3 is CASSLARTTGNTIYF.

This CDR3 is CASSLAPTSGQTQYF. CDR3 DNA (partial): TGTGCCAGCAGCTTAGCCCCGACTAGCGGACAGACC. This chain connects TRBV7-2 to TRBJ2-5; TRBD2 matches 9 bases. The CDR3 extends 3 residues past the end of the read, so its final part is completed from the germline J gene. The CDR3 spans 15 residues. The J segment lost 6 bases and the V segment lost 0 bases, leaving 5 bases of the junction unmatched. Germline V gene sequence: CDR1 SGHTA, CDR2 FQGNSA.

In regard to this clone: The read terminates 3 residues ahead of where the CDR3 ends, so the germline J gene completes it. The V call is TRBV5-1, the J call TRBJ2-3; D gene uncertain. The CDR3 consists of 14 residues. CDR1 is SGHRS, CDR2 YFSETQ, per germline. Trimming took off 2 bases at V and 0 bases at J, with 7 bases between the two ends. The CDR3 loop is CASSFTESTDTQYF. The DNA read from the CDR3 is TGCGCCAGCAGCTTTACAGAGAGCACAGATACG.